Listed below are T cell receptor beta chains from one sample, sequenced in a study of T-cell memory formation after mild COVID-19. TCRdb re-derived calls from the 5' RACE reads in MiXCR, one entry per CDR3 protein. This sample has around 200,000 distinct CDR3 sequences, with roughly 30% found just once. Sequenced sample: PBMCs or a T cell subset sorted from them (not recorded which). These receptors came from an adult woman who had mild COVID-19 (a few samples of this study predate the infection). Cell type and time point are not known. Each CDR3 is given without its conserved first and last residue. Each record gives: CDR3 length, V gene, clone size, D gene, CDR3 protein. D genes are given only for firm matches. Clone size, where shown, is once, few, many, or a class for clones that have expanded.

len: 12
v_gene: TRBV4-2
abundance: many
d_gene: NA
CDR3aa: ASSQGGDQETQY

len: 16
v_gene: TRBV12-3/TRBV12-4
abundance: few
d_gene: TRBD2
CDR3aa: ASSSGLAGGETYNEQF

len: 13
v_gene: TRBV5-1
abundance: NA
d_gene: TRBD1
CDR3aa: ASSAQPGTGVGQY

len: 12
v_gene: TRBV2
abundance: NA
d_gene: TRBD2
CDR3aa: ASIAGVQWNEQF

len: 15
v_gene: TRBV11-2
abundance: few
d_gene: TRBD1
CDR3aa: ASSLGTGGEISYEQY

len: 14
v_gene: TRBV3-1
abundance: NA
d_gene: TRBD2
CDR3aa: ASSQVRLAGSGELF

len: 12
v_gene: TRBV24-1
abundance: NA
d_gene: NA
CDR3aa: ATSDDNFGETQY

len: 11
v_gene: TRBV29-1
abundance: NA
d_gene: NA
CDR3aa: SVRRGTFDTQY

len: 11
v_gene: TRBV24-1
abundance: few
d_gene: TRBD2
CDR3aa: ATGVGGWNEQF

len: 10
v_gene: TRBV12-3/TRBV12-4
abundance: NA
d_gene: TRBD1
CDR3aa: AWGTGDSPLH

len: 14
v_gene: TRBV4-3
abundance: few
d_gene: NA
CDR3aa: ASSQGGRARNTEAF

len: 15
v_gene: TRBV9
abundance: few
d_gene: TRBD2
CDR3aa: ASSAGSGTSSYNEQF

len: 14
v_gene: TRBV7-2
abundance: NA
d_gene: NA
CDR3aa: ASSLGRNLYTDTQY

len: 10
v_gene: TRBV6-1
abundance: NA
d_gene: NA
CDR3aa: ASSEHPWESF

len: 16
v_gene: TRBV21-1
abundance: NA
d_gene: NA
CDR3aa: ASRGQGRNSRIRNEQF

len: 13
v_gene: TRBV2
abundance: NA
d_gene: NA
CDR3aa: ASSAGQGRDQPQH

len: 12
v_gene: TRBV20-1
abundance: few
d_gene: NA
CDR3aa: SARKPGPNNEQF

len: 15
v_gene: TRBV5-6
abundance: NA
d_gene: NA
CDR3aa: ASSLIVGQGPYNEQF

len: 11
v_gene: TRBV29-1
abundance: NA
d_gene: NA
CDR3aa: SVSQDFSYEQY

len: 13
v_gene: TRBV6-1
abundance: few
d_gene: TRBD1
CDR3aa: ASSERDRDVDEQF

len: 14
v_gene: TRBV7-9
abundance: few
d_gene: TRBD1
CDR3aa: ASSAGPGQSTGELF

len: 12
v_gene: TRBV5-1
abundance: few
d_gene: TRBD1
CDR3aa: ASSVDRGHGGYT

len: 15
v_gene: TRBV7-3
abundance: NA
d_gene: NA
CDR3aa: ASSRQPGLGLSYEQY

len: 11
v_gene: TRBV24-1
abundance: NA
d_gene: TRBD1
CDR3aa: ATSEKDRRQSY

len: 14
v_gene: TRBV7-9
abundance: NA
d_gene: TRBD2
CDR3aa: ASSLGSASGTYEQY

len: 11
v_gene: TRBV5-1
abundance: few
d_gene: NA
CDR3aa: ASSGRNTGELF

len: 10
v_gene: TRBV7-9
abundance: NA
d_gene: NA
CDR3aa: ASSDGRYGYT

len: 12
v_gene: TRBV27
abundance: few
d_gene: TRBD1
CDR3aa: ATKPGGGGQPQH

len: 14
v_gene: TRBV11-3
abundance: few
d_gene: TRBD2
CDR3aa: ASSGLISGRPGELF

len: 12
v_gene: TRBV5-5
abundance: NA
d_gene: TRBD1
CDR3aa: ASSNSRQGPEAF

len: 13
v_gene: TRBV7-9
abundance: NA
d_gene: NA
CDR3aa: ASSSPGLGSYEQY

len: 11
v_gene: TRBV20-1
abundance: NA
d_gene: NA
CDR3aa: SLIRDVKNIQY

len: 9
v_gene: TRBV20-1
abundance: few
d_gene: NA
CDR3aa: SAISLYEQY

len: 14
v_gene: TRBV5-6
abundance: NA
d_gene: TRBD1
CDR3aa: ASSPGDRGRNTEAF

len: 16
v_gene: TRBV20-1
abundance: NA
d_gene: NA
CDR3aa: SAPTGHRRPKLNYGYT

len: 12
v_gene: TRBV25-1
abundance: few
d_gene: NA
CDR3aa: ASSIQQGYNEQF

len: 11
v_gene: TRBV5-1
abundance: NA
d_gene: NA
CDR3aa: ASSLAPDQPQH

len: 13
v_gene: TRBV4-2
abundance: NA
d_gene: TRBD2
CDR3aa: ASSRGLADNYEQY

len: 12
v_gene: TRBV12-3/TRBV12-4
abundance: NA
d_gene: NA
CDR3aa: ASSPNTGTTEAF

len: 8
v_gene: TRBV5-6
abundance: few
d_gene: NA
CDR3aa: ASSPNEQY

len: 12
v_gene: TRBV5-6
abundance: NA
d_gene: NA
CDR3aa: ASSLSRTVYGYT

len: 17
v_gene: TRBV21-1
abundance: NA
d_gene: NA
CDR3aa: ASSRTPGLAGGVPNEQF

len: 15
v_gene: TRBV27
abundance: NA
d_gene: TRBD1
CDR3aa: ASSPTRGRTPRAEAF

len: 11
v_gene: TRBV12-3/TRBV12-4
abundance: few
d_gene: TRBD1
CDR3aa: ASRPTGDQPQH

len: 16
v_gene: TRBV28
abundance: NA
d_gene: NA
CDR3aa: ASTPSSWGGQNTDTQY

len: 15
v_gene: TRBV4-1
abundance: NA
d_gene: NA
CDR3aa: ASSHRAPQGPDSPLH

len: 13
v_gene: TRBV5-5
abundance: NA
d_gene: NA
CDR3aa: ASSLVGTPGYGYT

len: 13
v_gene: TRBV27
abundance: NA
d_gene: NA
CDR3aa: ASSLESGRTGGYT

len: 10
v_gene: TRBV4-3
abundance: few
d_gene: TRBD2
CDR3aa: ASSQSGRDRY

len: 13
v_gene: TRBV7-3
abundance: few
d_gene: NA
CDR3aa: ASSLGPGKEETQY

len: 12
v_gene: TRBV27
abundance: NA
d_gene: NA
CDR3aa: ASSNTGPIYEQY

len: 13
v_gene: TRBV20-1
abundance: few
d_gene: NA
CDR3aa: SAREGGGDDSEQY

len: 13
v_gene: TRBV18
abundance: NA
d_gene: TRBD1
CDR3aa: ASSPPMGQGVVQY